The 22 T cell receptor beta chains below were found in one sample sequenced in a study of T cell repertoires in cytomegalovirus infection. TCRdb processed the reads anew with MiXCR; each CDR3 protein has one entry. This table has about 830,000 distinct CDR3 sequences, 32% appearing once. Their antigen targets remain unknown. Sequenced material: cultured CD8+ T cells from PBMCs, taken from culture after CMV antigen stimulation. These receptors all come from a human donor in good health (CMV status not recorded). Some clones in this sample may be carry-over from other donors' samples.

This clonotype was counted only a few times. This rearrangement joins TRBV12-3 or TRBV12-4 to TRBJ2-4, with D unresolved. This CDR3 has 12 residues. V lost 7 bases to trimming and J lost 1 base, with 5 bases between them. The CDR3, as DNA: TGTGCCAGCACCTTCGCCAAAAACATTCAGTACTTC. Protein sequence: CASTFAKNIQYF.

The chain links TRBV11-1 to TRBJ1-1; 7 bases are a match to TRBD1. CDR3 length: 17 residues. The V segment lost 5 bases and the J segment 2 bases; nucleotides outside the gene matches: 14. The germline CDR1 and CDR2 sequences are SGHAT and FQDESV (reference sequence). This CDR3 reads CASSPVPGQLLNTEAFF. DNA for the CDR3: TGTGCCAGCAGCCCAGTCCCGGGACAGCTCCTCAACACTGAAGCTTTCTTT.

V and J are TRBV9 and TRBJ2-5; TRBD1 might be the D (5 bases). Germline lookup yields CDR1 SGDLS and CDR2 YYNGEE. There are 16 residues in the CDR3. V was trimmed by 0 bases and J by 0 bases, leaving 12 bases between them. CDR3 DNA sequence: TGTGCCAGCAGCGTAGGTGGGGCTGAGTACCAAGAGACCCAGTACTTC. The encoded protein is CASSVGGAEYQETQYF.

The rearrangement joins TRBV5-6 to TRBJ1-1; no reliable D call. CDR1 and CDR2 from the germline V gene are SGHDT and YYEEEE. The CDR3 length is 13 residues. V lost 0 bases and J lost 8, with 11 bases in between. The DNA for the CDR3 is TGTGCCAGCAGCTTGGCCGGGCGACTGGAAGCTTTCTTT. Encoded protein: CASSLAGRLEAFF.

The J gene is TRBJ1-4, the V gene TRBV7-3; 7 bases agree with TRBD1. The CDR3 has 18 amino acids. J was trimmed by 5 bases and V by 5 bases; bases with no gene match: 17. Germline V gene data show CDR1 as SGHTA and CDR2 as FQGTGA. The CDR3 is CASSRLGDIDRENEKLFF. CDR3 DNA: TGTGCCAGCAGCCGACTCGGCGACATCGACAGGGAAAATGAAAAACTGTTTTTT.

The chain carries TRBV19 and TRBJ1-2, with D perhaps TRBD1 (5 bases). The CDR3 has 13 amino acids. The germline V gene encodes CDR1 LNHDA and CDR2 SQIVND (reference sequence). Between the trimmed V and J ends, which lost 5 bases and 5 bases, there was a span of 12 bases. The CDR3: CASSLADRYGYTF. The CDR3 DNA follows: TGTGCCAGTAGTTTGGCCGACAGATATGGCTACACCTTC.

The chain joins TRBV19 to TRBJ1-5; D remains unclear. Germline values: CDR1 LNHDA, CDR2 SQIVND (reference sequence). This CDR3 spans 14 amino acids. The V gene lost 7 bases and the J gene lost 3 bases, with 13 bases spanning the gap. The CDR3 region has the DNA TGTGCCAGTACCACTAGGAGTTTCAATCAGCCCCAGCATTTT. The encoded protein is CASTTRSFNQPQHF.

The V and J genes are TRBV7-6 and TRBJ2-5; 7 positions match TRBD1. Trimming removed 3 bases from V and 2 bases from J; junction bases left unmatched: 3. Germline loops: CDR1 SGHVS, CDR2 FNYEAQ. The CDR3 is made up of 14 amino acids. The CDR3 reads CASSFTGEQETQYF. The CDR3 DNA is TGTGCCAGCAGCTTCACAGGGGAGCAAGAGACCCAGTACTTC.

The chain links TRBV6-5 to TRBJ1-2, with D possibly being TRBD1 (6 bases). Germline lookup yields CDR1 MNHEY and CDR2 SVGAGI. Trimming took 6 bases from V and 7 from J, leaving 15 bases between them. The CDR3 runs 13 residues. Here the CDR3 reads CASSNGGLFGYTF. The CDR3 coding sequence is TGTGCCAGCAGCAACGGGGGGCTGTTTGGCTACACCTTC.

The chain employs TRBV20-1 and TRBJ2-1, with 16 bases that match TRBD2. This CDR3 comprises 16 residues. Germline V gene data show CDR1 as DFQATT and CDR2 as SNEGSKA (reference sequence). The V segment lost 6 bases and the J segment 10 bases; nucleotides outside the gene matches: 12. The CDR3 DNA is TGCAGTGCGAAGGGACTAGCGGGGGGGTTCGGGGACGAGCAGTTCTTC. Residues: CSAKGLAGGFGDEQFF.

This sequence joins TRBV6-2 or TRBV6-3 and TRBJ2-5; D might be TRBD1 or TRBD2, each matching 5 bases. The germline CDR1 and CDR2 sequences are MNHEY and SVGEGT. The ends were cut back, 4 bases at V and 1 base at J, with 13 bases in the middle. The CDR3 is 15 amino acids. CDR3 in DNA: TGTGCCAGCAGTTCACGGGACGGCCTCCAAGAGACCCAGTACTTC. It encodes CASSSRDGLQETQYF.

This clonotype was recorded many times. The J gene is TRBJ1-1, the V gene TRBV6-1, with 7 bases aligning to TRBD1. The CDR3 contains 18 residues. Looked up from germline, CDR1 is MNHNS and CDR2 is SASEGT. With 6 bases clipped from V and 0 bases from J, the junction kept 16 bases outside the gene matches. The CDR3 region is CASRRQGRVSRMNTEAFF. The CDR3 DNA follows: TGTGCCAGCAGAAGACAGGGACGGGTCAGTCGAATGAACACTGAAGCTTTCTTT.

This chain connects TRBV10-2 to TRBJ2-3; maybe TRBD1 (6 bases). CDR3 length: 14 residues. V lost 2 bases and J 6 bases, leaving 12 bases between the germline ends. Germline lookup yields CDR1 WSHSY and CDR2 SAAADI. The CDR3 DNA is TGCGCCAGCAGTGAGGACAGGTTGTCCGATACGCAGTATTTT. This encodes CASSEDRLSDTQYF.

The rearrangement links TRBV11-2 to TRBJ2-7; TRBD2 aligns across 15 bases. This CDR3 contains 19 residues. Germline V lookup: CDR1 SGHAT, CDR2 FQNNGV. Trimming took 5 bases from V and 6 from J; bases not matched to a gene: 17. CDR3 nucleotide sequence: TGTGCCAGCAGCCCCTGGACTAGCGGGGGGGCCCGACAAAACTGCGAGCAGTACGTC. Translated, it gives CASSPWTSGGARQNCEQYV.

This clonotype was observed at least ten times. The chain couples TRBV4-1 to TRBJ2-7; 7 nucleotides match TRBD1. The CDR3 has 14 amino acids. V lost 2 bases to trimming and J lost 2 bases; unmatched junction nucleotides: 3. CDR1 MGHRA and CDR2 YSYEKL come from the germline V gene. CDR3: CASSQRDSTYEQYF. Written as DNA, the CDR3 is TGCGCCAGCAGCCAAAGGGACAGTACCTACGAGCAGTACTTC.

This chain joins TRBV28 and TRBJ1-2; D may be TRBD1 (5 bases). Germline lookup yields CDR1 MDHEN and CDR2 SYDVKM. The germline V and J ends were trimmed by 5 bases and 1 base, with 20 bases remaining between them. The CDR3 runs to 17 residues. CDR3 sequence (DNA): TGTGCCAGCAGTCCGTCCTACGCGGGACTTATTAACTATGGCTACACCTTC. Its protein is CASSPSYAGLINYGYTF.

This clonotype showed up just a few times. The V gene is TRBV7-9, the J gene TRBJ2-3; D is perhaps TRBD2 (5 bases). The V gene lost 5 bases and the J gene lost 2 bases, with 8 bases spanning the gap. In germline, CDR1 is SEHNR, CDR2 FQNEAQ (reference sequence). The CDR3 runs 13 residues. In DNA, the CDR3 is TGTGCCAGCAGCCCGGAGGACACAGATACGCAGTATTTT. As protein: CASSPEDTDTQYF.

This clonotype has more than one count but fewer than ten. The chain employs TRBV7-9 and TRBJ2-1; 7 positions match TRBD1. This CDR3 comprises 15 residues. Germline V gene data show CDR1 as SEHNR and CDR2 as FQNEAQ (reference sequence). Losses at the gene ends were 2 bases for V and 4 bases for J; bases not matched to a gene: 5. The CDR3 loop reads CASSLRDRVYNEQFF. Here the CDR3 DNA reads TGTGCCAGCAGCTTAAGAGACAGGGTTTACAATGAGCAGTTCTTC.

The table lists this clonotype with a few counts. The chain employs TRBV7-8 and TRBJ2-3; 11 positions match TRBD2. Germline-derived CDR1 and CDR2 are SGHVS and FQNEAQ. V shed 7 bases and J 0 bases; nucleotides not matched to a gene: 9. This CDR3 has 17 residues. The CDR3 coding sequence is TGTGCCAGCACCCTAGCGGGGGGCTTTTCTAGCACAGATACGCAGTATTTT. As protein: CASTLAGGFSSTDTQYF.

V and J are TRBV9 and TRBJ2-3; 9 bases are shared with TRBD2. V gave up 2 bases and J gave up 2 bases; unmatched junction bases: 6. CDR1 is SGDLS, CDR2 YYNGEE, per germline. CDR3 length equals 16 residues. CDR3 residues: CASSVSAGGYTDTQYF. CDR3 nucleotide sequence: TGTGCCAGCAGCGTCTCAGCGGGGGGATACACAGATACGCAGTATTTT.

The rearrangement links TRBV6-8 to TRBJ2-2; 11 nucleotides match TRBD1. The CDR3 extends over 16 amino acids. Germline trimming cut 10 bases from V and 4 bases from J; bases unmatched to any gene: 11. CDR1 MNHGY and CDR2 SAAAGT come from the germline V gene. CDR3 sequence reads: CANSRLGQGGTGELFF. The CDR3 DNA sequence: TGTGCCAACAGCCGATTGGGACAGGGGGGCACCGGGGAGCTGTTTTTT.

This clonotype was observed a few times. The J gene is TRBJ2-7, the V gene TRBV11-1, with D unclear. The ends were cut back, 5 bases at V and 0 bases at J, with 20 bases in the middle. The CDR3 extends over 17 amino acids. Germline V gene data show CDR1 as SGHAT and CDR2 as FQDESV (reference sequence). The CDR3 region has the DNA TGTGCCAGCAGCACTTATACTACGGGCCTATACTCCTACGAGCAGTACTTC. This encodes CASSTYTTGLYSYEQYF.